This TCR beta chain was documented in a study of vaccination and CD4 T cells after COVID-19. Overall study context: The authors used overlapping spike peptides from SARS-CoV-2, HCoV-NL63, HCoV-OC43 and HCoV-229E to stimulate cells.

At the Johns Hopkins FTIC core, DNA taken from cultured CD4+ T cells was sequenced by way of the Oncomine TCR Beta short-read assay. A single record per CDR3 protein comes from TCRdb applying MiXCR to the PCR reads. The sample carries 14,000 or so distinct CDR3 sequences, approximately 60% recorded once. Study-wide results and limits: Median SARS-CoV-2-reactive clonotypes rose from around 20 to 38, not significantly.

As to treatment: roughly ten-day PBMC culture with coronavirus spike peptide pools or control peptides (ViraFEST assay). Positive SARS-CoV-2 PCR tests in convalescent patients dated from March to December 2020, pre-Alpha, Beta and Delta. Per the germline V gene, CDR1 is LNHDA and CDR2 is SQIVND (reference sequence). CDR3 length equals 13 residues. V shed 4 bases, J shed 7 bases, and the junction held 4 bases outside the gene matches. Details on this clonotype: Its antigen is still unknown.

Sequenced material: CD4+ T cells from blood, cultured in vitro. The chain has TRBV19 and TRBJ1-2; 9 nucleotides align to TRBD1. This clonotype originated in a human donor who had recovered from COVID-19. The CDR3 DNA reads TGTGCCAGTAGTACCACAGGGGGCAGTGGCTACACCTTC. Protein sequence: CASSTTGGSGYTF.